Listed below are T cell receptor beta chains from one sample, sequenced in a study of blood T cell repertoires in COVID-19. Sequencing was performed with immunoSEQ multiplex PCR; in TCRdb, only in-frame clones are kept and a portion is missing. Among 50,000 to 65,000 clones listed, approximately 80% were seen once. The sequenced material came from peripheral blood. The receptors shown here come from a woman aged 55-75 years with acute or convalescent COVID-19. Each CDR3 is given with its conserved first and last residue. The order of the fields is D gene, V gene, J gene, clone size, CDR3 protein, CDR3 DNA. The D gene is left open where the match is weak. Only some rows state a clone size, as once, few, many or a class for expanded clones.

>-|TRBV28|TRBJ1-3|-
CASSSYAVRAGGNTIYF
TGTGCCAGCAGTTCATATGCTGTCCGCGCGGGTGGAAACACCATATATTTT
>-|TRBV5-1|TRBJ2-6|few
CASSPRQAGANVLTF
TGCGCCAGCAGCCCCCGGCAGGCTGGGGCCAACGTCCTGACTTTC
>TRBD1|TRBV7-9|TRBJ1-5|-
CASSAGTGVQPQHF
TGTGCCAGCAGCGCGGGGACAGGGGTTCAGCCCCAGCATTTT
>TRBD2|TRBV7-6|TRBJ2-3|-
CASSFNSGGATAWYF
TGTGCCAGCAGCTTTAATAGCGGGGGGGCAACCGCTTGGTATTTT
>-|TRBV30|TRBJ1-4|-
CAWSSGGAYATNEKLFF
TGTGCCTGGAGTAGCGGCGGCGCGTACGCAACTAATGAAAAACTGTTTTTT
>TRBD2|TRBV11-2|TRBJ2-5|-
CASSLSSGSETQYF
TGTGCCAGCAGCTTATCTAGCGGGAGTGAGACCCAGTACTTC
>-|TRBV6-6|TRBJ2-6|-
CASTLIQTGANVLTF
TGTGCCAGCACCCTAATTCAAACTGGGGCCAACGTCCTGACTTTC
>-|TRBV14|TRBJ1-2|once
CASSQETGSLEGYTF
TGTGCCAGCAGCCAAGAGACGGGGTCCCTTGAAGGCTACACCTTC
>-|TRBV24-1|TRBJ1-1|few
CATSDSQVGGNTEAFF
TGTGCCACCAGTGACTCACAGGTGGGGGGGAACACTGAAGCTTTCTTT
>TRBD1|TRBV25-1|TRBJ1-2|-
CASSADRGMTWYGYTF
TGTGCCAGCAGTGCGGACAGGGGGATGACGTGGTACGGCTACACCTTC
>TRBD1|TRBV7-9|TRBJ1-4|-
CASSLTGATNEKLFF
TGTGCCAGCAGCTTAACAGGGGCGACTAATGAAAAACTGTTTTTT
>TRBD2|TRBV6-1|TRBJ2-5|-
CASSALRPSGGLGGWTQYF
TGTGCCAGCAGTGCACTACGGCCTAGCGGGGGCCTGGGAGGATGGACCCAGTACTTC
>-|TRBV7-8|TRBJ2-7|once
CASSSQYEQYF
TGTGCCAGCAGCTCCCAGTACGAGCAGTACTTC
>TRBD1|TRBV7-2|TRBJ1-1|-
CASSRDRDTEAFF
TGTGCCAGCAGCCGGGACAGGGACACTGAAGCTTTCTTT
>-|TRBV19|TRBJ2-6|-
CASHEGGIGANVLTF
TGTGCCAGTCACGAGGGGGGGATTGGGGCCAACGTCCTGACTTTC
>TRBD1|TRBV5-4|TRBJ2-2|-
CASSFSQGAGVGELFF
TGTGCCAGCAGCTTTTCTCAGGGGGCAGGTGTCGGGGAGCTGTTTTTT
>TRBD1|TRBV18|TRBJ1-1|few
CASSYTGDTEAFF
TGTGCCAGCTCATACACAGGGGACACTGAAGCTTTCTTT
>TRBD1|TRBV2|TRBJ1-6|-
CASRIDRGSPLHF
TGTGCCAGCAGGATCGACAGGGGATCACCCCTCCACTTT
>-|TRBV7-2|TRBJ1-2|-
CASSSNRAPGYTF
TGTGCCAGCAGCTCAAACAGGGCTCCTGGCTACACCTTC
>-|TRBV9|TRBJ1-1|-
CASSAPRGGMNTEAFF
TGTGCCAGCAGCGCCCCCAGGGGCGGAATGAACACTGAAGCTTTCTTT
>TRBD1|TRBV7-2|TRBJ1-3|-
CASSPDRGQGNTIYF
TGTGCCAGCAGCCCAGACAGGGGGCAAGGAAACACCATATATTTT
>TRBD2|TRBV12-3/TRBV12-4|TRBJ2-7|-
CASTPGGPYEQYF
TGTGCCAGCACCCCGGGGGGACCCTACGAGCAGTACTTC
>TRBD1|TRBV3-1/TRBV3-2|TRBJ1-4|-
CASSLQGVSEKLFF
TGTGCCAGCAGCCTCCAGGGGGTGAGTGAAAAACTGTTTTTT
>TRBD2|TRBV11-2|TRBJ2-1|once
CASSLLPTSGGAYNEQFF
TGTGCCAGCAGCTTGCTCCCGACTAGCGGGGGGGCGTACAATGAGCAGTTCTTC
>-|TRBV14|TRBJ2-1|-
CASSQVQGTKYNEQFF
TGTGCCAGCAGCCAAGTACAAGGGACAAAATACAATGAGCAGTTCTTC
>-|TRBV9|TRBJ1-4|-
CASSVADSRATNEKLFF
TGTGCCAGCAGCGTGGCCGACAGTCGGGCAACTAATGAAAAACTGTTTTTT
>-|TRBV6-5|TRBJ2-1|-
CATAGPHYDEQFF
TGTGCCACCGCGGGACCCCACTACGATGAGCAGTTCTTC
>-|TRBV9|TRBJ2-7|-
CASSVGHDYEQYF
TGTGCCAGCAGCGTAGGACACGATTACGAGCAGTACTTC
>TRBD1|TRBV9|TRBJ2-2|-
CASSPRDRAVGELFF
TGTGCCAGCAGCCCCCGGGACAGGGCGGTCGGGGAGCTGTTTTTT
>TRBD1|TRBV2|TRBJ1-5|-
CASSPTGGRQHF
TGTGCCAGCAGTCCCACAGGGGGCCGCCAGCATTTT
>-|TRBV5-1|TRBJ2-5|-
CASYTDSFQETQYF
TGCGCCAGTTATACTGACAGCTTCCAAGAGACCCAGTACTTC
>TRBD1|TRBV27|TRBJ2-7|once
CASSLTGTGLYEQYF
TGTGCCAGCAGTTTAACCGGGACAGGGCTCTACGAGCAGTACTTC
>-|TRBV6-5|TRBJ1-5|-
CASSTEEGQPQHF
TGTGCCAGCAGTACGGAGGAAGGACAGCCCCAGCATTTT